Following are 9 T cell receptor beta chains from one sample sequenced in a study of T cell repertoires in cytomegalovirus infection. TCRdb re-called the reads with MiXCR, one entry per CDR3 protein. The sample yields 300,000 or so distinct CDR3 sequences, 20% to 25% seen once. Which antigens these TCRs recognize remains unknown. The sequenced sample was cultured PBMCs, obtained from culture after CMV antigen stimulation. All receptors derive from a human donor in good health (CMV status not recorded). Some clones in this sample may be carry-over from other donors' samples.

This clonotype showed up many times. This chain links TRBV7-2 with TRBJ2-1, with TRBD1 identical over 7 bases. The CDR3 runs to 13 residues. The germline V gene encodes CDR1 SGHTA and CDR2 FQGNSA. J gave up 12 bases and V 0 bases, and 5 bases lay outside the gene matches. The CDR3 here is CASSLATGIGQFF. The CDR3 DNA is TGTGCCAGCAGCTTAGCGACAGGGATCGGGCAGTTCTTC.

The J gene is TRBJ2-7, the V gene TRBV19; the D gene is possibly TRBD1 (6 bases). Germline CDR1 reads LNHDA; CDR2 reads SQIVND (reference sequence). With 3 bases removed from V and 2 bases from J, the gap between germline ends came to 17 bases. The length of the CDR3 is 16 residues. The CDR3 DNA follows: TGTGCCAGTAGTATTATGGACAGCTCTATCCCCTACGAGCAGTACTTC. Protein product: CASSIMDSSIPYEQYF.

This clonotype was seen a few times. This chain links TRBV3-1 with TRBJ2-7; D is perhaps TRBD1 (6 bases). CDR3 length: 14 amino acids. Per germline, CDR1 LGHDT and CDR2 YNNKEL (reference sequence). The V gene lost 1 base and the J gene lost 3 bases, with 10 bases spanning the gap. CDR3 DNA sequence: TGTGCCAGCAGCCAAGCGACCAGGGGCTACGAGCAGTACTTC. Amino acids: CASSQATRGYEQYF.

V is TRBV12-3 or TRBV12-4 and J is TRBJ2-4, with no clear D. Trimming cost V 8 bases and J 0 bases, with 8 bases left between them. The CDR3 length is 13 residues. The CDR3 DNA reads TGTGCCAGCGGAAGTTTAGCCAAAAACATTCAGTACTTC. Residues: CASGSLAKNIQYF.

This clonotype was seen only a few times. The chain recombines TRBV7-9 with TRBJ1-5; maybe TRBD1 (5 bases). Germline assignment: CDR1 SEHNR and CDR2 FQNEAQ (reference sequence). Trimming shortened V by 1 base and J by 11 bases, and 9 bases separated the two germline ends. The CDR3 has 12 residues. In nucleotides, the CDR3 is TGTGCCAGCAGCTTAGTGGGGGGAGCCCAGCATTTT. Translating it yields CASSLVGGAQHF.

This chain joins TRBV7-6 and TRBJ1-5; D is perhaps TRBD1 (6 bases). Trimming shortened V by 5 bases and J by 0 bases, and 8 bases separated the two germline ends. Germline CDR1 and CDR2: SGHVS and FNYEAQ. The CDR3 length is 14 residues. CDR3 DNA: TGTGCCAGCAGCGGGGGGCCTAGCAATCAGCCCCAGCATTTT. Amino acids: CASSGGPSNQPQHF.

The sample holds a few counts of this clonotype. The chain combines TRBV20-1 with TRBJ2-1; 13 nucleotides agree with TRBD2. Trimming took 6 bases from V and 4 from J; bases not matched to a gene: 12. CDR3 length: 17 amino acids. Per the germline V gene, CDR1 is DFQATT and CDR2 is SNEGSKA (reference sequence). In DNA form, the CDR3 reads TGCAGTGCCACAGCCCTGCTGACTAGCGGGGGGTACAATGAGCAGTTCTTC. Its protein product is CSATALLTSGGYNEQFF.

The chain couples TRBV28 to TRBJ1-2, with TRBD1 matching 8 bases. Per the germline V gene, CDR1 is MDHEN and CDR2 is SYDVKM. V was clipped by 5 bases and J by 0 bases; unmatched bases: 8. The CDR3 spans 16 residues. DNA of the CDR3: TGTGCCAGCAGTCCTTCTCAGGACAGGGCTAACTATGGCTACACCTTC. Residues: CASSPSQDRANYGYTF.

This clonotype was counted many times. The V call is TRBV4-2, the J call TRBJ2-7; D possibly corresponds to TRBD1 (6 bases). This CDR3 has 11 amino acids. The germline V gene encodes CDR1 LGHNA and CDR2 YNFKEQ. Written as DNA, the CDR3 is TGTGCGAGGGGGAGCTCCTACGAGCAGTACTTC. Its protein product is CARGSSYEQYF.